Sequencing of this TCR beta chain was carried out in a study of blood T cell repertoires in COVID-19. The overall study: From T cells, B-cell-depleted T cells, or PBMCs came the material, which was cDNA or gDNA.

Clones were read by immunoSEQ multiplex PCR, and TCRdb kept only the in-frame ones, dropping some. Counted here are a few hundred thousand clones, around 87% occurring once; the ten biggest clones make up approximately 2.3%. The germline gives CDR1 MNHEY, CDR2 SVGAGI. Trimming removed 2 bases from V and 0 bases from J, with 9 bases in between. The CDR3 consists of 15 residues. This chain uses TRBV6-5 with TRBJ2-3; tentatively, D is TRBD1 (6 bases). The sample comprised peripheral blood. This receptor was identified in a woman aged 45-59 years with acute or convalescent COVID-19. The chain's CDR3 is CASSYGGTSTDTQYF. The CDR3 DNA follows: TGTGCCAGCAGTTACGGGGGCACCAGCACAGATACGCAGTATTTT.